Listed below are T cell receptor beta chains from one sample, sequenced in a study of T cell repertoires in cytomegalovirus infection. TCRdb reanalysed the reads using MiXCR and keeps one entry per CDR3 protein. The sample shows 6,500 to 9,000 distinct CDR3 sequences, about half of them seen only once. Antigens of these TCRs are unknown. The specimen sequenced was PBMCs, sequenced either directly or after in vitro stimulation (not recorded which). The receptors originated from a human donor in good health (CMV status not recorded). Some clones in this sample may be carry-over from other donors' samples. The CDR3 runs from the conserved cysteine through the conserved F or W.

CDR3aa: CASSSDRGLGTDTQYF; v_gene: TRBV7-6; len: 16; j_gene: TRBJ2-3
CDR3aa: CASSPRVTGELFF; v_gene: TRBV11-3; len: 13; j_gene: TRBJ2-2
CDR3aa: CASSQGAGGPPNEQFF; v_gene: TRBV4-2; len: 16; j_gene: TRBJ2-1
CDR3aa: CASSIIWQGARGYTF; v_gene: TRBV19; len: 15; j_gene: TRBJ1-2
CDR3aa: CASSHSDRGREGTEAFF; v_gene: TRBV3-1; len: 17; j_gene: TRBJ1-1
CDR3aa: CASSLPPADYGYTF; v_gene: TRBV12-3/TRBV12-4; len: 14; j_gene: TRBJ1-2
CDR3aa: CASSVREANTDTQYF; v_gene: TRBV7-9; len: 15; j_gene: TRBJ2-3
CDR3aa: CSAIDTGTSGSETQYF; v_gene: TRBV20-1; len: 16; j_gene: TRBJ2-5
CDR3aa: CASSSGLAGEGEQFF; v_gene: TRBV7-2; len: 15; j_gene: TRBJ2-1
CDR3aa: CASSTRGLLNYGYTF; v_gene: TRBV7-2; len: 15; j_gene: TRBJ1-2
CDR3aa: CARRSPVQGAGANVLTF; v_gene: TRBV2; len: 17; j_gene: TRBJ2-6
CDR3aa: CASSGWTSGSYEQYF; v_gene: TRBV6-6; len: 15; j_gene: TRBJ2-7
CDR3aa: CSSETSGRTDTQYF; v_gene: TRBV20-1; len: 14; j_gene: TRBJ2-3
CDR3aa: CASSQETALAGGYTDTQYF; v_gene: TRBV4-1; len: 19; j_gene: TRBJ2-3
CDR3aa: CASSFGDVTQTGLGSFYTF; v_gene: TRBV7-2; len: 19; j_gene: TRBJ1-2
CDR3aa: CASSPASGQETQYF; v_gene: TRBV12-3/TRBV12-4; len: 14; j_gene: TRBJ2-5
CDR3aa: CASSLAYRGGEAFF; v_gene: TRBV11-2; len: 14; j_gene: TRBJ1-1
CDR3aa: CASSGWAGRTGNIQYF; v_gene: TRBV5-5; len: 16; j_gene: TRBJ2-4
CDR3aa: CSARPGQDNTEAFF; v_gene: TRBV20-1; len: 14; j_gene: TRBJ1-1
CDR3aa: CASSTGDRVNSPLHF; v_gene: TRBV19; len: 15; j_gene: TRBJ1-6
CDR3aa: CSARDSSGSNQPQHF; v_gene: TRBV20-1; len: 15; j_gene: TRBJ1-5
CDR3aa: CASSFGGRGETKYF; v_gene: TRBV7-3; len: 14; j_gene: TRBJ2-5
CDR3aa: CASRYRTGADTEAFF; v_gene: TRBV12-3/TRBV12-4; len: 15; j_gene: TRBJ1-1